The present T cell receptor (beta chain) was sequenced within a study of response to subunit inactivated influenza vaccine. This clonotype turned up a few times. TCRdb itself ran the RT-PCR reads through MiXCR, one entry per CDR3 protein. This repertoire shows about 500,000 distinct CDR3 sequences, about 15% found once; its top ten account for roughly 3.1%. Source: CD4+ T cells sorted from PBMCs, taken about 24 months after vaccination. This receptor was taken from a man between 50 and 70 years old who received an inactivated influenza vaccine.

The CDR3 sequence: CASSSVRGVATQYF. CDR3 DNA: TGTGCCAGCAGCTCCGTAAGAGGGGTGGCTACGCAGTATTTT. The chain is built from TRBV7-2 and TRBJ2-3; TRBD1 or TRBD2 may be the D gene (5 bases each). The germline gives CDR1 SGHTA, CDR2 FQGNSA. V was trimmed by 4 bases and J by 8 bases, leaving 16 bases between them. This CDR3 is built from 14 residues.